This TCR beta chain was found in a study of OX40 agonist ivuxolimab in advanced cancers. Comment on this clone: Its antigen is undetermined.

The protocol was immunoSEQ multiplex PCR, while the TCRdb copy is restricted to in-frame clones and leaves out a portion. The data contain 80,000 to 95,000 clones, approximately 91% of them seen just once; the ten biggest clones take up roughly 0.75%. Notes on the study in general: Relatively little clonal expansion, among the lowest observed, appeared in partial responders at 0.1-3.0 mg/kg. Averaging showed that CD8+ T cells had more expanded clones than CD4+ did. Part of the nonresponder group also had normalized T-cell clonal expansion that was low.

The CDR3 totals 15 residues. The V segment lost 4 bases and the J segment 8 bases; nucleotides outside the gene matches: 8. Germline assignment: CDR1 SGHDT and CDR2 YYEEEE. The sequencing here drew on CD4+ or CD8+ T cells sorted from blood, taken in a trial of the OX40 agonist ivuxolimab. The chain links TRBV5-6 to TRBJ1-4, with TRBD1 matching 10 bases. The source is an adult with an advanced solid tumor such as melanoma, head and neck, liver or kidney cancer. CDR3 region: CASSLGTGAQEKLFF. Here the CDR3 DNA reads TGTGCCAGCAGCCTGGGGACAGGGGCTCAGGAAAAACTGTTTTTT.